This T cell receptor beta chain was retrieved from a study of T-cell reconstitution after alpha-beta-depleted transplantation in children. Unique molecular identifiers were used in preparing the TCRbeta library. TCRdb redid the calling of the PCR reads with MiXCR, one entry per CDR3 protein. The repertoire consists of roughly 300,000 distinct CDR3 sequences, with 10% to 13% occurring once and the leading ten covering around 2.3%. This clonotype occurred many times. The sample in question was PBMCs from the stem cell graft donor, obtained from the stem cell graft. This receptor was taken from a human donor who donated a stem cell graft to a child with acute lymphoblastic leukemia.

CDR3 loop: CASSFDRSYNEQFF. The CDR3 DNA is TGTGCCAGCAGCTTCGACCGATCCTACAATGAGCAGTTCTTC. This sequence joins TRBV7-2 and TRBJ2-1; the D is unclear. Trimming removed 3 bases from V and 1 base from J, with 7 bases in between. This CDR3 comprises 14 residues. The germline gives CDR1 SGHTA, CDR2 FQGNSA.